This T cell receptor beta chain stems from a study of cytomegalovirus exposure and HLA in healthy donors. The V gene lost 4 bases and the J gene lost 0 bases, with 12 bases spanning the gap. This CDR3 contains 15 residues. Germline V gene sequence: CDR1 MNHEY, CDR2 SMNVEV (reference sequence). Method: immunoSEQ multiplex PCR; TCRdb's copy keeps in-frame clones and lacks some. Of around 150,000 clones listed, less than 90% were seen once; the top ten hold roughly 5.7%. This clonotype originated in a woman in her 30s in good health and CMV-seronegative. V usage is TRBV27 and J usage is TRBJ1-1, with D tentatively TRBD1 (6 bases). The sequencing sample was made of PBMCs. The CDR3 is CASSYDRIMNTEAFF. In nucleotides, the CDR3 is TGTGCCAGCAGTTACGACAGGATCATGAACACTGAAGCTTTCTTT.